The source of this T cell receptor beta chain is a study of blood T cells in healthy people across ages. It was with a sample-barcoded 5' primer and a J-beta primer mix that a second PCR of roughly 7 to 12 cycles was run. One entry per CDR3 protein results from TCRdb running MiXCR on the 5' RACE reads. The table has about 1.7 million distinct CDR3 sequences, 28% seen once. This clonotype was recorded at least ten times. Input material: blood. The TCR sequence derives from a woman aged 25 to 39 in good health.

The CDR3: CATSGGRNNTDTQYF. In nucleotides, the CDR3 is TGTGCCACCAGCGGGGGCCGAAATAACACAGATACGCAGTATTTT. V gene TRBV15 combines with J gene TRBJ2-3; D possibly corresponds to TRBD1 (6 bases). Trimming left V 5 bases short and J 2 bases short, with 14 bases between. CDR3 length equals 15 residues. The V gene's germline CDR1 is LNHNV and CDR2 YYDKDF (reference sequence).